This T cell receptor beta chain was retrieved from a study of T cell responses to AZD1222 COVID-19 vaccine. This table comes from immunoSEQ multiplex PCR, and its TCRdb copy is limited to in-frame clones, with some not included. The sample lists around 84,000 clones, approximately 85% occurring once. The CDR3 has 13 residues. V was clipped by 2 bases and J by 4 bases, with 8 bases between them. CDR1 and CDR2 (germline): MNHNY, SVGAGI (reference sequence). General study results and limits: Repertoires were collected only later (after the peak T cell response had occurred). Compared with day 0, the breadth and depth of the Spike-specific TCR repertoire rose significantly after two doses of AZD1222. Donors were largely white British and mainly female; clonal diversity was possibly underestimated.

With regard to this clone: Its cognate antigen is unknown.

Sequenced material: peripheral blood, taken 28 days after the second AZD1222 dose. This receptor was identified in an adult who received the AZD1222 COVID-19 vaccine. The rearrangement uses TRBV6-6 and TRBJ1-2; no clear D. The CDR3 reads CASSYGDSYGYTF. CDR3 bases: TGTGCCAGCAGTTACGGGGATTCCTATGGCTACACCTTC.